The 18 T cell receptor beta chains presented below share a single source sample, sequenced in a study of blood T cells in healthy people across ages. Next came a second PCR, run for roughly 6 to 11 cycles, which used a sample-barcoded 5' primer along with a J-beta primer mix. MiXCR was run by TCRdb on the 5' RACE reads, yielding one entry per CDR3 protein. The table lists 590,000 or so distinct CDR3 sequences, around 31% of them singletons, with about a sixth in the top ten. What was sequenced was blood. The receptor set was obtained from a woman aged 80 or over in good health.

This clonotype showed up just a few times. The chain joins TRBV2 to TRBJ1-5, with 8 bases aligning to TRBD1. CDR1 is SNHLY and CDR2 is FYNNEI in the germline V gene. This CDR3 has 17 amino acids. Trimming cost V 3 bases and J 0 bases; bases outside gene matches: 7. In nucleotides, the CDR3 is TGTGCCAGCAGTGAGGACAGGGTGGGTTCTAGCAATCAGCCCCAGCATTTT. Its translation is CASSEDRVGSSNQPQHF.

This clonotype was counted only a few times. CDR3 bases: TGCAGCGCGGACAGAAACACCGGGGAGCTGTTTTTT. It translates to CSADRNTGELFF. The chain uses TRBV29-1 and TRBJ2-2, with D possibly matching TRBD1 (6 bases). The CDR3 covers 12 residues. V was pared by 7 bases and J by 2 bases, with 8 bases between. The germline V gene has CDR1 SQVTM and CDR2 ANQGSEA.

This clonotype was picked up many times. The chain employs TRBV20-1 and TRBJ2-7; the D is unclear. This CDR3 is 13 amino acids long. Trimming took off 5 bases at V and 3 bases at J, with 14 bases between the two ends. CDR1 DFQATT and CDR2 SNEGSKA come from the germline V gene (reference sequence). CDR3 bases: TGCAGTGCTCCGACGGGTTATAACTACGAGCAGTACTTC. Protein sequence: CSAPTGYNYEQYF.

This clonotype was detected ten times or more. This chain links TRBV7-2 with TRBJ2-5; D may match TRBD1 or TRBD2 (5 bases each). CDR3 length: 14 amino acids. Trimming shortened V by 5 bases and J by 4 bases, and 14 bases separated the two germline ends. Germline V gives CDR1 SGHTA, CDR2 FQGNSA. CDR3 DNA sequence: TGTGCCAGCAGCCGGACGGGGCGACGAGAGACCCAGTACTTC. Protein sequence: CASSRTGRRETQYF.

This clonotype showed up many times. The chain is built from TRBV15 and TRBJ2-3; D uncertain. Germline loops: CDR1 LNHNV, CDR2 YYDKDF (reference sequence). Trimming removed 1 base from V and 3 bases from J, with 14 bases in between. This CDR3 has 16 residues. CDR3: CATSRAGPGATDTQYF. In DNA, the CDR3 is TGTGCCACCAGCAGAGCTGGCCCCGGAGCAACAGATACGCAGTATTTT. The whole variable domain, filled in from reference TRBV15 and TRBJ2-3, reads DAMVIQNPRYQVTQFGKPVTLSCSQTLNHNVMYWYQQKSSQAPKLLFHYYDKDFNNEADTPDNFQSRRPNTSFCFLDIRSPGLGDTAMYLCATSRAGPGATDTQYFGPGTRLTVL.

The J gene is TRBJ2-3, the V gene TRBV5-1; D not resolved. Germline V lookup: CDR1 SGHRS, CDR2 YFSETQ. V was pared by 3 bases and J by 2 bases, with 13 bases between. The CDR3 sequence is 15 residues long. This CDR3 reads CASSSNVALTDTQYF. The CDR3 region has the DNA TGCGCCAGCAGCTCCAACGTTGCGCTCACAGATACGCAGTATTTT.

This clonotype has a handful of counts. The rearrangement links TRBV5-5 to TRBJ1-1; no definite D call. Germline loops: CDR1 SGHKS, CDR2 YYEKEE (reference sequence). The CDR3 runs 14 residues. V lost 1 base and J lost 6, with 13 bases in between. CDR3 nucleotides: TGTGCCAGCAGCTTGACAGTCGGAGGGTCTGAAGCTTTCTTT. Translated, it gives CASSLTVGGSEAFF.

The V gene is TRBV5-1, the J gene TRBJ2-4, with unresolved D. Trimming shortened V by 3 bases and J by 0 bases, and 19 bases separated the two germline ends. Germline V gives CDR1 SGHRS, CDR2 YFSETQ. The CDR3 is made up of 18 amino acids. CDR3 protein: CASSSGTSPLLAKNIQYF. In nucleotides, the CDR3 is TGCGCCAGCAGCTCGGGCACCTCGCCTCTCCTAGCCAAAAACATTCAGTACTTC.

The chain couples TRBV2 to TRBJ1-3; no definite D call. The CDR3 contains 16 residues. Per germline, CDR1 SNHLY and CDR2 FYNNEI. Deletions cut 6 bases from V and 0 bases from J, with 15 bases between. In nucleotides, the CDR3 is TGTGCCAGCAGCGCGATCTTTGGGTCCTCTGGAAACACCATATATTTT. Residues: CASSAIFGSSGNTIYF. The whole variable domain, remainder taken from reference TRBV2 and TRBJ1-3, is EPEVTQTPSHQVTQMGQEVILRCVPISNHLYFYWYRQILGQKVEFLVSFYNNEISEKSEIFDDQFSVERPDGSNFTLKIRSTKLEDSAMYFCASSAIFGSSGNTIYFGEGSWLTVV.

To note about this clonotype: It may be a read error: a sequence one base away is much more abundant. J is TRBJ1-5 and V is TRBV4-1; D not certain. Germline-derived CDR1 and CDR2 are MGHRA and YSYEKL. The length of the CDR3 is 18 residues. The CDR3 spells CASSQEESGLPSNLPQHF. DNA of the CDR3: TGCGCCAGCAGCCAGGAAGAGTCAGGCCTCCCAAGCAATCTGCCCCAGCATTTT.

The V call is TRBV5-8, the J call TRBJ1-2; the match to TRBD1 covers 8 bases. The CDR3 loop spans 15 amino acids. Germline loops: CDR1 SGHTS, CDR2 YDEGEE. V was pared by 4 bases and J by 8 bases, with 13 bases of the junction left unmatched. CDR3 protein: CASSTDQSGGAGYTF. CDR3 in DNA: TGTGCCAGCAGCACCGACCAGTCAGGGGGCGCGGGCTACACCTTC.

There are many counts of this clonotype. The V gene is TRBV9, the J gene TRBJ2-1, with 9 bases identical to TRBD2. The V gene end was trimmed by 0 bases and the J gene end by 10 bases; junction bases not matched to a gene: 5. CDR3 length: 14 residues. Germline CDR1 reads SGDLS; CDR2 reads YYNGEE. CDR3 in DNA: TGTGCCAGCAGCGTAGAGCTAGCGGGGAGAGAGCAGTTCTTC. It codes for CASSVELAGREQFF.

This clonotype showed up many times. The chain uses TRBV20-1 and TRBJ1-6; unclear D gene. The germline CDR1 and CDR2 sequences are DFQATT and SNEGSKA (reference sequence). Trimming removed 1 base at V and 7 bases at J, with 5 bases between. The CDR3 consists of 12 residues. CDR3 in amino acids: CSARGVNSPLHF. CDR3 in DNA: TGCAGTGCTAGAGGAGTGAATTCACCCCTCCACTTT.

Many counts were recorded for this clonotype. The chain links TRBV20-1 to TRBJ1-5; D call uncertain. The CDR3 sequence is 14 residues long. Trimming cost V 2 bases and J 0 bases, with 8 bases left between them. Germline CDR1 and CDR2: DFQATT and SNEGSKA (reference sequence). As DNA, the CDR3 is TGCAGTGCTAGACCCCCGGGTAGCAATCAGCCCCAGCATTTT. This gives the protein CSARPPGSNQPQHF.

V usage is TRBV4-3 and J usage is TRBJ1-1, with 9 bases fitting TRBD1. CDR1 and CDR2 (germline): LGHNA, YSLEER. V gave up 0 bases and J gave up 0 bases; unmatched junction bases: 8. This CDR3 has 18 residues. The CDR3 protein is CASSQDVDRGTMNTEAFF. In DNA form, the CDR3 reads TGCGCCAGCAGCCAAGACGTGGACAGGGGCACGATGAACACTGAAGCTTTCTTT.

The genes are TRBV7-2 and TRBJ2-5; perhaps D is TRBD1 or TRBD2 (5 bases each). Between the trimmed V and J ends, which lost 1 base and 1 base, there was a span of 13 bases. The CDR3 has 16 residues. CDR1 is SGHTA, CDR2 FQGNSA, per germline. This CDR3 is CASSLGVTGPQETQYF. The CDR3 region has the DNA TGTGCCAGCAGCTTAGGTGTGACGGGGCCCCAAGAGACCCAGTACTTC.

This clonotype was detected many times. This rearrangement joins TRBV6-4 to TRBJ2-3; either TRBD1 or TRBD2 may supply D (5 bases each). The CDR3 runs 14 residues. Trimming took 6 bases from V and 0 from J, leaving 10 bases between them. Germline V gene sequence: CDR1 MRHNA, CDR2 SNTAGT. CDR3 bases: TGTGCCAGCAGCACGGGACGGAGCACAGATACGCAGTATTTT. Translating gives CASSTGRSTDTQYF.

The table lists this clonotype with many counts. The CDR3: CASSLSSSGGETQYF. DNA of the CDR3: TGTGCCAGCAGTTTATCATCTAGCGGGGGAGAGACCCAGTACTTC. The rearrangement joins TRBV28 to TRBJ2-5, with 10 bases that match TRBD2. The CDR3 is 15 residues long. After removal of 1 base from V and 4 bases from J, the junction contained 3 bases not matched to a gene. Looked up from germline, CDR1 is MDHEN and CDR2 is SYDVKM.